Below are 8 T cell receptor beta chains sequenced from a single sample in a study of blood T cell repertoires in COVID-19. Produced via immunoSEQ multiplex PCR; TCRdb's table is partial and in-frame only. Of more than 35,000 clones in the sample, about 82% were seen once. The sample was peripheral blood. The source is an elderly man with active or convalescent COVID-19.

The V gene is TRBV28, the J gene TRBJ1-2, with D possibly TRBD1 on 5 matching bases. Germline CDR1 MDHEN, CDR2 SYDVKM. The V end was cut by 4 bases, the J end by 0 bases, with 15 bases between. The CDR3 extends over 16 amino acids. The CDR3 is CASSSAGDRPNYGYTF. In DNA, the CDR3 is TGTGCCAGCAGTTCCGCGGGAGACAGACCTAACTATGGCTACACCTTC.

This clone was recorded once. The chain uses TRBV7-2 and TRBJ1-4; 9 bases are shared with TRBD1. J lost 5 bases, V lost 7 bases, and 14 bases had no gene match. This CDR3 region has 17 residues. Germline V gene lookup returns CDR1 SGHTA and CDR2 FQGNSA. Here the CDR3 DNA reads TGTGCCAGCACCAGGGTAGGACAGGGGTCTAGAAATGAAAAACTGTTTTTT. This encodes CASTRVGQGSRNEKLFF.

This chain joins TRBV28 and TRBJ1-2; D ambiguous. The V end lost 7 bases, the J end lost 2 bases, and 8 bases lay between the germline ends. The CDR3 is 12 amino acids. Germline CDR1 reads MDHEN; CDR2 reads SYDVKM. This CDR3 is CASTPKNYGYTF. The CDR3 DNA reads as TGTGCCAGCACCCCTAAAAACTATGGCTACACCTTC.

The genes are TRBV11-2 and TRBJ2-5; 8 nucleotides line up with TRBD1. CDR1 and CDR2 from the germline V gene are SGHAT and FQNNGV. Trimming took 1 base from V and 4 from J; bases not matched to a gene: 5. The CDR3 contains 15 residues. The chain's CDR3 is CASSLGRTGIETQYF. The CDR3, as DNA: TGTGCCAGCAGCTTAGGCCGGACAGGGATAGAGACCCAGTACTTC.

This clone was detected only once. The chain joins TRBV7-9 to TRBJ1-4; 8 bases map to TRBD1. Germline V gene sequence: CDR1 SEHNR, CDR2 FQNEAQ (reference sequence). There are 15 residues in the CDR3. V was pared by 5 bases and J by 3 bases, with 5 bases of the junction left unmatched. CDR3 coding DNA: TGTGCCAGCAGCGACAGGGGTGAAGCTAATGAAAAACTGTTTTTT. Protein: CASSDRGEANEKLFF.

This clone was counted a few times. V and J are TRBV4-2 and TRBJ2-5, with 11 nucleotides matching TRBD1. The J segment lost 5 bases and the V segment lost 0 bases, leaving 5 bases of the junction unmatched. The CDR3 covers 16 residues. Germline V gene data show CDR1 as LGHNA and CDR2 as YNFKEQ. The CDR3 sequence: CASSQEGTGGGETQYF. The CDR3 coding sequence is TGTGCCAGCAGCCAAGAAGGGACAGGGGGTGGGGAGACCCAGTACTTC.

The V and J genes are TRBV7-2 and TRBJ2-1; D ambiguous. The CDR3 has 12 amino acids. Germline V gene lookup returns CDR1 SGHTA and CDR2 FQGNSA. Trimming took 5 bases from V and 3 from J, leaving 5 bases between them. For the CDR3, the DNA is TGTGCCAGCAGCCCAAACTACAATGAGCAGTTCTTC. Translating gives CASSPNYNEQFF.

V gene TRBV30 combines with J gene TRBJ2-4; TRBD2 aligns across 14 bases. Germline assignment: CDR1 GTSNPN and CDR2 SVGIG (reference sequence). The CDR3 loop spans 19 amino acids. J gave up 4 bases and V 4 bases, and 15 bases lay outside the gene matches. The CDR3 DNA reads TGTGCCTGGAATGGCGCGCGACTAGCGGGAGGGTCAGTAAAAAACATTCAGTACTTC. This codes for CAWNGARLAGGSVKNIQYF.